These 25 T cell receptor beta chains were all obtained from the same sample, sequenced in a study of blood T cell repertoires in COVID-19. The data were produced by immunoSEQ multiplex PCR, yet TCRdb's version contains in-frame clones alone and is incomplete. Found here are approximately 300,000 clones, roughly 90% of them singletons; the top ten hold roughly a tenth. Specimen: PBMCs or T cells enriched from blood (not recorded which). Receptors originate from a woman aged 25 to 39 who had recovered from COVID-19.

The J gene is TRBJ2-7, the V gene TRBV6-1, with D possibly being TRBD1 (6 bases). The CDR3 runs 14 residues. Trimming pared 0 bases from V and 3 bases from J, leaving 9 bases between. The germline V gene encodes CDR1 MNHNS and CDR2 SASEGT. CDR3 sequence reads: CASSEAGGSYEQYF. CDR3 sequence (DNA): TGTGCCAGCAGTGAAGCAGGGGGAAGCTACGAGCAGTACTTC.

The genes are TRBV2 and TRBJ2-1; 12 bases line up with TRBD2. The V and J ends lost 6 bases and 7 bases, in that order; junction bases with no gene match: 10. The germline V gene has CDR1 SNHLY and CDR2 FYNNEI. CDR3 length equals 16 residues. The CDR3 loop is CASRGLAGGPWNEQFF. CDR3 bases: TGTGCCAGCAGAGGGCTAGCGGGAGGGCCTTGGAATGAGCAGTTCTTC.

This sequence joins TRBV5-1 and TRBJ1-2; D unresolved. This CDR3 spans 13 amino acids. CDR1 is SGHRS, CDR2 YFSETQ, per germline. The V end was cut by 0 bases, the J end by 4 bases, with 7 bases between. The CDR3 loop reads CASSLAGGYGYTF. The CDR3 bases are TGCGCCAGCAGCTTGGCCGGCGGCTATGGCTACACCTTC.

This sequence joins TRBV29-1 and TRBJ2-4; the D gene is possibly TRBD2 (6 bases). V was pared by 4 bases and J by 7 bases, with 20 bases between. The germline gives CDR1 SQVTM, CDR2 ANQGSEA. The CDR3 is made up of 15 amino acids. In DNA form, the CDR3 reads TGCAGCGTTGTAGTTGGGGCGGGACTGATGAACATTCAGTACTTC. Its translation: CSVVVGAGLMNIQYF.

This clone was seen just once. This chain links TRBV28 with TRBJ2-7; D is undetermined. The germline V and J ends were trimmed by 3 bases and 0 bases, with 6 bases remaining between them. Germline V CDR1 and CDR2: MDHEN, SYDVKM. This CDR3 spans 13 amino acids. CDR3 bases: TGTGCCAGCAGTTTCCGCAGCTCCTACGAGCAGTACTTC. It specifies CASSFRSSYEQYF.

In its sample, this clone was seen once. The chain links TRBV30 to TRBJ1-6; D is perhaps TRBD1 (6 bases). Trimming stripped 0 bases from V and 8 bases from J, with 11 bases between. This CDR3 has 14 amino acids. Per germline, CDR1 GTSNPN and CDR2 SVGIG (reference sequence). Written as DNA, the CDR3 is TGTGCCTGGAGTGTAACAGGGAGAGATTCACCCCTCCACTTT. Its protein product is CAWSVTGRDSPLHF.

A single count supports this clone. The genes are TRBV6-5 and TRBJ2-7; 7 bases line up with TRBD2. The junction had 7 bases not matched to a gene; V was cut back by 8 bases and J by 0 bases. The CDR3 covers 14 residues. Looked up from germline, CDR1 is MNHEY and CDR2 is SVGAGI. This CDR3 reads CASGTLAFSYEQYF. The CDR3 DNA reads TGTGCCAGCGGAACACTAGCGTTCTCCTACGAGCAGTACTTC.

This chain links TRBV7-2 with TRBJ1-4; D is uncertain. Germline V gives CDR1 SGHTA, CDR2 FQGNSA. Between the trimmed V and J ends, which lost 5 bases and 6 bases, there was a span of 10 bases. This CDR3 contains 13 residues. The CDR3 nucleotides are TGTGCCAGCAGCCGCGCCGCGGATGAAAAACTGTTTTTT. Protein product: CASSRAADEKLFF.

The rearrangement links TRBV5-8 to TRBJ1-1, with TRBD1 as a possible D gene (5 bases). V was trimmed by 4 bases and J by 3 bases, leaving 16 bases between them. CDR1 and CDR2 from the germline V gene are SGHTS and YDEGEE. CDR3 length equals 15 residues. The CDR3 sequence: CASSRTGGGDTEAFF. The CDR3 region has the DNA TGTGCCAGCAGCCGCACAGGTGGTGGGGACACTGAAGCTTTCTTT. Variable domain in full (rest from reference TRBV5-8 and TRBJ1-1): EAGVTQSPTHLIKTRGQQATLRCSPISGHTSVYWYQQALGLGLQFLLWYDEGEERNRGNFPPRFSGRQFPNYSSELNVNALELEDSALYLCASSRTGGGDTEAFFGQGTRLTVV.

This sequence joins TRBV3-1 (or the pseudogene TRBV3-2) and TRBJ2-7; 11 bases align to TRBD2. The length of the CDR3 is 15 residues. The junction had 2 bases not matched to a gene; V was cut back by 4 bases and J by 0 bases. The germline gives CDR1 LGHDT, CDR2 YNNKEL (reference sequence). CDR3 DNA sequence: TGTGCCAGCAGCCTAGCGGGAGGGTCCTCCTACGAGCAGTACTTC. Protein product: CASSLAGGSSYEQYF.

The V call is TRBV5-8, the J call TRBJ2-6; perhaps TRBD1 as D (5 bases). This CDR3 contains 16 residues. The germline V gene encodes CDR1 SGHTS and CDR2 YDEGEE. V lost 2 bases to trimming and J lost 0 bases, with 9 bases between them. CDR3 region: CASSFTGSSGANVLTF. In DNA, the CDR3 is TGTGCCAGCAGCTTTACAGGATCCTCTGGGGCCAACGTCCTGACTTTC.

V is TRBV28 and J is TRBJ1-1, with D possibly being TRBD1 (6 bases). The V end lost 10 bases, the J end lost 4 bases, and 16 bases lay between the germline ends. The CDR3 has 13 amino acids. Germline assignment: CDR1 MDHEN and CDR2 SYDVKM. The CDR3 here is CATRGGAGTEAFF. The CDR3 DNA reads TGTGCCACCCGTGGGGGCGCTGGCACTGAAGCTTTCTTT.

The CDR3 DNA is TGTGCCAGCAGCTTAGATATCGAGGGGGAATCCTACAATGAGCAGTTCTTC. Its protein is CASSLDIEGESYNEQFF. The V call is TRBV7-8, the J call TRBJ2-1; possible D gene TRBD1, 6 bases. This CDR3 region has 17 residues. Germline CDR1 is SGHVS and CDR2 is FQNEAQ. Trimming removed 1 base at V and 1 base at J, with 14 bases between.

This chain uses TRBV2 with TRBJ2-3; 8 bases agree with TRBD1. Per germline, CDR1 SNHLY and CDR2 FYNNEI. The CDR3 consists of 13 residues. V was clipped by 9 bases and J by 4 bases; unmatched bases: 6. The CDR3 DNA reads as TGTGCCAGTACAAAGACAGGGGCAGATACGCAGTATTTT. Encoded protein: CASTKTGADTQYF.

The gene calls are TRBV6-1 and TRBJ2-7, with D tentatively TRBD2 (6 bases). The CDR3 is 15 residues long. V gave up 5 bases and J gave up 3 bases, with 17 bases separating them. Germline CDR1 is MNHNS and CDR2 is SASEGT. The CDR3 loop is CASSWGEERVYEQYF. CDR3 DNA sequence: TGTGCCAGCAGTTGGGGGGAGGAGCGGGTCTACGAGCAGTACTTC.

The chain carries TRBV4-3 and TRBJ2-6, with D perhaps TRBD2 (6 bases). Germline-derived CDR1 and CDR2 are LGHNA and YSLEER. The CDR3 contains 16 residues. Between the trimmed V and J ends, which lost 8 bases and 0 bases, there was a span of 14 bases. CDR3 amino acids: CASSRGLISGANVLTF. For the CDR3, the DNA is TGCGCCAGCTCCCGGGGGTTAATCTCTGGGGCCAACGTCCTGACTTTC.

This clone appeared a single time. The chain couples TRBV27 to TRBJ1-4, with 9 bases lining up with TRBD1. CDR1 is MNHEY and CDR2 is SMNVEV in the germline V gene (reference sequence). The CDR3 has 17 amino acids. The V segment lost 5 bases and the J segment 2 bases; nucleotides outside the gene matches: 9. The CDR3, as DNA: TGTGCCAGCAGTCCCCCGGGACAGGGATGGACTAATGAAAAACTGTTTTTT. As protein: CASSPPGQGWTNEKLFF.

The chain links TRBV29-1 to TRBJ2-6; D not resolved. Germline V gene sequence: CDR1 SQVTM, CDR2 ANQGSEA. The CDR3 runs 11 residues. Trimming left V 7 bases short and J 5 bases short, with 6 bases between. The CDR3 loop is CSGLRANVLTF. In DNA, the CDR3 is TGCAGCGGGCTTAGGGCCAACGTCCTGACTTTC.

The rearrangement joins TRBV10-3 to TRBJ2-1; D unresolved. CDR3 length: 15 amino acids. Germline CDR1 reads ENHRY; CDR2 reads SYGVKD. V was pared by 2 bases and J by 3 bases, with 11 bases between. For the CDR3, the DNA is TGTGCCATCAGTGAGCATTCGCTAAGCTACAATGAGCAGTTCTTC. Protein: CAISEHSLSYNEQFF.

This clone has just one count. The chain uses TRBV11-3 and TRBJ2-3; possibly TRBD2 for D (6 bases). This CDR3 has 16 amino acids. Germline loops: CDR1 SGHNT, CDR2 YENEEA. The V end was cut by 1 base, the J end by 2 bases, with 13 bases between. The CDR3 region is CASSLGGSGLTDTQYF. CDR3 bases: TGTGCCAGCAGCTTAGGAGGTAGCGGACTCACAGATACGCAGTATTTT.

The chain uses TRBV29-1 and TRBJ2-7; 7 positions agree with TRBD2. Germline CDR1 reads SQVTM; CDR2 reads ANQGSEA. Losses at the gene ends were 3 bases for V and 3 bases for J; bases not matched to a gene: 5. The CDR3 totals 13 residues. The CDR3: CSVEGEGDYEQYF. The DNA of the CDR3 is TGCAGCGTTGAGGGGGAGGGAGACTACGAGCAGTACTTC.

The rearrangement joins TRBV5-4 to TRBJ2-3; the D gene is possibly TRBD2 (6 bases). Germline V gives CDR1 SGHNT, CDR2 YYREEE (reference sequence). V was shortened by 4 bases and J by 0 bases, with 12 bases between the two germline ends. The CDR3 is made up of 15 amino acids. In DNA form, the CDR3 reads TGTGCCAGCAGCCATAGCGGTACTAGCACAGATACGCAGTATTTT. This sequence encodes CASSHSGTSTDTQYF.

The rearrangement joins TRBV25-1 to TRBJ1-4, with TRBD1 identical over 7 bases. This CDR3 is 17 amino acids long. Germline loops: CDR1 MGHDK, CDR2 SYGVNS. J was trimmed by 0 bases and V by 6 bases; bases with no gene match: 10. The CDR3 coding sequence is TGTGCCAGCAGATCCTTGTCAGGGGGAGCAACTAATGAAAAACTGTTTTTT. It is translated as CASRSLSGGATNEKLFF.

This chain joins TRBV29-1 and TRBJ2-7; a weak D match, TRBD2 (6 bases). The CDR3 runs to 13 residues. V lost 6 bases, J lost 4 bases, and 16 bases lay in between. Germline V gene data show CDR1 as SQVTM and CDR2 as ANQGSEA. The CDR3 DNA reads TGCAGCGTCGCCCCGGGACTCCTTTACGAGCAGTACTTC. It specifies CSVAPGLLYEQYF.

The chain is built from TRBV7-2 and TRBJ2-6, with D tentatively TRBD2 (6 bases). CDR3 length: 17 amino acids. Germline assignment: CDR1 SGHTA and CDR2 FQGNSA. The V end lost 7 bases, the J end lost 4 bases, and 20 bases lay between the germline ends. The CDR3 DNA follows: TGTGCCAGCACCTGGGGGGTGATCTCCTCGGGGGCCAACGTCCTGACTTTC. Amino acids: CASTWGVISSGANVLTF.